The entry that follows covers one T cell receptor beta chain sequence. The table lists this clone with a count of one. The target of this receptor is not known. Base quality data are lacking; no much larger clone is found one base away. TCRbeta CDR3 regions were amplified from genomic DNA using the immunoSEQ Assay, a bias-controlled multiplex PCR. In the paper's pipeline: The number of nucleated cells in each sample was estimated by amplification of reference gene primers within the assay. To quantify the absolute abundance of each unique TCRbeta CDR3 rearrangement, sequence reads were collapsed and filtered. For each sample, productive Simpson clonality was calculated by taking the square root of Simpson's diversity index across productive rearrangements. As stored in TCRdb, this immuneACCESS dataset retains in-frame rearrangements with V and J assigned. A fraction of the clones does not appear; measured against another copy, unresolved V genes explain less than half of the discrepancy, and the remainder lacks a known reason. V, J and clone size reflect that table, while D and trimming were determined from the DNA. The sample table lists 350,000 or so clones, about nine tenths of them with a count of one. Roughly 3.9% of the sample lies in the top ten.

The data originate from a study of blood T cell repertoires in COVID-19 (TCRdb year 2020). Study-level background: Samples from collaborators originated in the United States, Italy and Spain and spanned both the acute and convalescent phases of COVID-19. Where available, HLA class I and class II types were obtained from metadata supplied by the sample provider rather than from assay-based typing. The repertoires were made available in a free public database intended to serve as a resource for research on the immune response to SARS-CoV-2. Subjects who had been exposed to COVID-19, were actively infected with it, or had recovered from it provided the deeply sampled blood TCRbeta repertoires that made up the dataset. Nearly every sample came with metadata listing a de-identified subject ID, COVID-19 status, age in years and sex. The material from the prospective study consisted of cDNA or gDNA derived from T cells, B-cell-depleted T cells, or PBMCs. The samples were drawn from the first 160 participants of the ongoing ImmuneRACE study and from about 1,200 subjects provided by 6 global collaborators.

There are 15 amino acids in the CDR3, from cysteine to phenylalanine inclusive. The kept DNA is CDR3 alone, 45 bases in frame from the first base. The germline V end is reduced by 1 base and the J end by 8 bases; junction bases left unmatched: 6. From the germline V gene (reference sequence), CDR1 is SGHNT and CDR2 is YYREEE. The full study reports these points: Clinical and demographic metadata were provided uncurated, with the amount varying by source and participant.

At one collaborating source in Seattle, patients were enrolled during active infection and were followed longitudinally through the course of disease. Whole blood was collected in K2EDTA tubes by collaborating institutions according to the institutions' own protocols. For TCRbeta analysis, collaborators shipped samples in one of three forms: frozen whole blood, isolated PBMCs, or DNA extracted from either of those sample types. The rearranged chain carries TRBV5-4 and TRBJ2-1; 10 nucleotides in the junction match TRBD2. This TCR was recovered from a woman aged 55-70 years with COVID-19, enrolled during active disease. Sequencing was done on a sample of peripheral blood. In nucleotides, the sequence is TGTGCCAGCAGCTTGAAGCGGGGGGGCCTTGATGAGCAGTTCTTC. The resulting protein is CASSLKRGGLDEQFF.